The clone carrying this T cell receptor beta chain was detected only a few times. The V gene end was trimmed by 4 bases and the J gene end by 4 bases; junction bases not matched to a gene: 18. This CDR3 has 19 amino acids. Looked up from germline, CDR1 is MNHGY and CDR2 is SVAAGI. Some clones are missing from TCRdb's copy, which holds only in-frame ones; the method was immunoSEQ multiplex PCR. Here the sample spans about 660,000 clones, approximately 88% being singletons. The sample belongs to a study of shared T cell receptors in the human thymus. The sample was also reused in another study, on human thymus T cells. This second report adds: Apparent skewing of V and J gene usage characterized both thymic and blood repertoires.

This TCR was recovered from a boy under two years old with a congenital heart defect. This sequence joins TRBV6-9 and TRBJ2-5; TRBD2 agrees at 10 bases. Sequencing was performed on thymocytes. CDR3 DNA sequence: TGTGCCAGCAGTTGGGAACCGTTGGGGCTAGCGGGAGCTGGAGAGACCCAGTACTTC. Translated: CASSWEPLGLAGAGETQYF.